The source of this T cell receptor (beta chain) is a study of shared clonotypes between healthy human individuals. Repertoires were generated with immunoSEQ multiplex PCR, while TCRdb's copy carries only in-frame clones and drops some. This sample has 2,500,000 or so clones; 85% to 95% occur once, and the top ten carry 0.3% to 0.4%. The germline V and J ends were trimmed by 0 bases and 5 bases, with 13 bases remaining between them. There are 15 residues in the CDR3. In germline, CDR1 is MNHEY, CDR2 SVGAGI. Material: naive CD4+ T cells from PBMCs. The sample's subset: CD45RA+ positively selected. The origin of this receptor is a man between 18 and 35 years old in good health. Some clones in this sample may be carry-over from other donors' samples. The chain is built from TRBV6-5 and TRBJ1-2, with D unresolved. The CDR3 DNA follows: TGTGCCAGCAGTTACTCGCGGACCGGAGGTTATGGCTACACCTTC. It is translated as CASSYSRTGGYGYTF.